This T cell receptor (beta chain) was found in a study of T cell responses to AZD1222 COVID-19 vaccine. Findings and limits, study-wide: Spike-specific TCR breadth rose after two AZD1222 doses, and depth rose as well.

Germline CDR1 LGHNA, CDR2 YNFKEQ. The V end was cut by 4 bases, the J end by 0 bases, with 10 bases between. The CDR3 is 15 residues long. This clone was counted between two and nine times. The antigen is not known. This table comes from immunoSEQ multiplex PCR, and its TCRdb copy is limited to in-frame clones, with some not included. This table holds around 130,000 clones, over 90% found once. The J gene is TRBJ1-3, the V gene TRBV4-2; D uncertain. The sample in question was peripheral blood, obtained on day 0 of AZD1222 vaccination. This clonotype was sampled from an adult in good health. The CDR3 nucleotides read TGTGCCAGCAGCCCCTCCCCCGGCTCTGGAAACACCATATATTTT. Its protein is CASSPSPGSGNTIYF.